A selection of T cell receptor beta chains follows, all from one sample in a study of cytomegalovirus exposure and HLA in healthy donors. Using immunoSEQ multiplex PCR, the repertoire was profiled, and TCRdb retains in-frame clones only, with some absent. This table has around 110,000 clones, roughly 80% appearing once. The sequenced sample was PBMCs. The receptors were sampled from a man in his sixties in good health and CMV-seronegative. CDR3s include the opening cysteine and the closing phenylalanine or tryptophan. A D gene is named only where the DNA matches it firmly. Clone size is not always given. Where it is, it says once, few, many or a class for expanded clones.

size: once; length: 14; D: NA; V: TRBV19; J: TRBJ1-1; DNA: TGTGCCAGTAGGCCCCAGGGACAGAACACTGAAGCTTTCTTT; CDR3: CASRPQGQNTEAFF
size: NA; length: 13; D: NA; V: TRBV18; J: TRBJ1-1; DNA: TGTGCCAGCACGACAGAAATGAACACTGAAGCTTTCTTT; CDR3: CASTTEMNTEAFF
size: NA; length: 15; D: TRBD1; V: TRBV6-5; J: TRBJ1-5; DNA: TGTGCCAGCAGTTACGGGGGACAGGGAAATCAGCCCCAGCATTTT; CDR3: CASSYGGQGNQPQHF
size: NA; length: 14; D: TRBD1; V: TRBV29-1; J: TRBJ2-2; DNA: TGCAGCGTGGTACAGGGGAGTAACACCGGGGAGCTGTTTTTT; CDR3: CSVVQGSNTGELFF
size: NA; length: 15; D: NA; V: TRBV11-2; J: TRBJ2-2; DNA: TGTGCCAGCAGCTTTGGGGGCCTGAACACCGGGGAGCTGTTTTTT; CDR3: CASSFGGLNTGELFF
size: NA; length: 16; D: NA; V: TRBV19; J: TRBJ2-1; DNA: TGTGCCAGTAGTTTGGGGGGGGCGAATATATTCAATGAGCAGTTCTTC; CDR3: CASSLGGANIFNEQFF
size: NA; length: 16; D: TRBD1; V: TRBV5-5; J: TRBJ2-7; DNA: TGTGCCAGCAGACCCGGACAGGGAAATTTTCCCTACGAGCAGTACTTC; CDR3: CASRPGQGNFPYEQYF
size: NA; length: 17; D: TRBD2; V: TRBV5-1; J: TRBJ2-5; DNA: TGCGCCAGCAGCCCCCTTTTAGCGGGGGGGCCGGGGGAGACCCAGTACTTC; CDR3: CASSPLLAGGPGETQYF
size: NA; length: 17; D: NA; V: TRBV10-1; J: TRBJ1-3; DNA: TGCGCCAGCATTCTAGACAGCTTTTTGAGCTCTGGAAACACCATATATTTT; CDR3: CASILDSFLSSGNTIYF
size: NA; length: 13; D: TRBD1; V: TRBV28; J: TRBJ1-2; DNA: TGTGCCAGCAGGCCAGGACAGGCGAGAGGCTACACCTTC; CDR3: CASRPGQARGYTF